Below are 29 T cell receptor beta chains sequenced from a single sample in a study of OX40 agonist ivuxolimab in advanced cancers. Sequencing used immunoSEQ multiplex PCR; TCRdb keeps in-frame clones, though not all of them. The sample carries roughly 110,000 clones, about nine tenths recorded once. The sequencing here drew on CD4+ or CD8+ T cells sorted from blood, taken in a trial of the OX40 agonist ivuxolimab. The origin of the receptors is an adult with an advanced solid tumor such as melanoma, head and neck, liver or kidney cancer.

V is TRBV2 and J is TRBJ2-3; 7 positions match TRBD1. The junction had 5 bases not matched to a gene; V was cut back by 6 bases and J by 2 bases. CDR1 is SNHLY and CDR2 is FYNNEI in the germline V gene. The CDR3 loop spans 14 amino acids. CDR3 coding DNA: TGTGCCAGCAGCCCCGGGACAGCCACAGATACGCAGTATTTT. Protein: CASSPGTATDTQYF.

The chain carries TRBV5-6 and TRBJ2-7, with a possible D match to TRBD1 (5 bases). The CDR3 length is 13 residues. The V and J ends lost 5 bases and 2 bases respectively, with 11 bases between them. Germline CDR1 is SGHDT and CDR2 is YYEEEE. The CDR3 reads CASRGPGPYEQYF. In nucleotides, the CDR3 is TGTGCCAGCAGGGGGCCTGGACCCTACGAGCAGTACTTC.

This chain links TRBV5-6 with TRBJ1-2; D gene ambiguous. This CDR3 spans 11 amino acids. Germline CDR1 SGHDT, CDR2 YYEEEE. Trimming stripped 2 bases from V and 8 bases from J, with 7 bases between. Here the CDR3 reads CASSLGYGYTF. In DNA form, the CDR3 reads TGTGCCAGCAGCTTAGGATACGGCTACACCTTC.

The V gene is TRBV6-4, the J gene TRBJ1-2; D ambiguous. The CDR3 contains 15 residues. The germline V gene encodes CDR1 MRHNA and CDR2 SNTAGT. The germline V and J ends were trimmed by 3 bases and 8 bases, with 19 bases remaining between them. CDR3 sequence reads: CASSETAEVVSGYTF. As DNA, the CDR3 is TGTGCCAGCAGTGAAACGGCCGAGGTCGTATCGGGCTACACCTTC.

The chain is built from TRBV28 and TRBJ1-5, with TRBD1 as a possible D gene (5 bases). The V gene's germline CDR1 is MDHEN and CDR2 SYDVKM. The CDR3 sequence is 15 residues long. With 5 bases removed from V and 2 bases from J, the gap between germline ends came to 13 bases. Here the CDR3 reads CASSPGTAGNQPQHF. The DNA for the CDR3 is TGTGCCAGCAGTCCAGGGACGGCTGGCAATCAGCCCCAGCATTTT.

This clone was seen a single time. J is TRBJ1-1 and V is TRBV28, with TRBD1 identical over 7 bases. The germline CDR1 and CDR2 sequences are MDHEN and SYDVKM. CDR3 length: 15 residues. V was pared by 7 bases and J by 0 bases, with 8 bases of the junction left unmatched. The CDR3 reads CASTYAGTVNTEAFF. In nucleotides, the CDR3 is TGTGCCAGCACTTACGCCGGGACAGTGAACACTGAAGCTTTCTTT.

The chain links TRBV9 to TRBJ2-6; D unclear. The CDR3 consists of 17 residues. CDR1 is SGDLS, CDR2 YYNGEE, per germline. Trimming took 4 bases from V and 0 from J, leaving 14 bases between them. The CDR3 region has the DNA TGTGCCAGCAGCCCAGAGGTCTATTTCTCTGGGGCCAACGTCCTGACTTTC. Encoded protein: CASSPEVYFSGANVLTF.

The rearrangement joins TRBV5-1 to TRBJ2-7; 12 bases are shared with TRBD2. J gave up 4 bases and V 2 bases, and 7 bases lay outside the gene matches. Germline CDR1 reads SGHRS; CDR2 reads YFSETQ. The CDR3 is made up of 16 amino acids. CDR3 loop: CASSLRLAGASYEQYF. CDR3 nucleotide sequence: TGCGCCAGCAGCTTACGACTAGCGGGGGCGTCATACGAGCAGTACTTC.

DNA for the CDR3: TGTGCCAGTAGTATAGGTGGCTCCTCTAATGAGCAGTTCTTC. Protein sequence: CASSIGGSSNEQFF. The rearrangement joins TRBV19 to TRBJ2-1; D remains unclear. Germline CDR1 LNHDA, CDR2 SQIVND (reference sequence). Trimming took off 1 base at V and 7 bases at J, with 11 bases between the two ends. The CDR3 is 14 amino acids.

V is TRBV7-2 and J is TRBJ2-7; D is tentatively TRBD1 or TRBD2 (6 bases each). Germline V CDR1 and CDR2: SGHTA, FQGNSA. Trimming pared 5 bases from V and 5 bases from J, leaving 16 bases between. The CDR3 is made up of 14 amino acids. CDR3 residues: CASSGLGGLDEQYF. CDR3 sequence (DNA): TGTGCCAGCAGCGGGTTAGGGGGGTTAGACGAGCAGTACTTC.

This chain connects TRBV2 to TRBJ2-7; D gene uncertain. Germline CDR1 is SNHLY and CDR2 is FYNNEI. The CDR3 runs 10 residues. With 6 bases removed from V and 2 bases from J, the gap between germline ends came to 2 bases. CDR3 loop: CASRTYEQYF. In DNA, the CDR3 is TGTGCCAGCAGGACCTACGAGCAGTACTTC. The entire variable domain, with the rest obtained from reference TRBV2 and TRBJ2-7, is as follows: EPEVTQTPSHQVTQMGQEVILRCVPISNHLYFYWYRQILGQKVEFLVSFYNNEISEKSEIFDDQFSVERPDGSNFTLKIRSTKLEDSAMYFCASRTYEQYFGPGTRLTVT.

In this sample, this clone turned up once. V is TRBV11-2 and J is TRBJ2-7; 8 nucleotides match TRBD1. Germline CDR1 SGHAT, CDR2 FQNNGV. There are 15 residues in the CDR3. Trimming took 4 bases from V and 5 from J; bases not matched to a gene: 10. The CDR3 sequence: CASSSPLTGVNEQYF. In nucleotides, the CDR3 is TGTGCCAGCAGCTCCCCGCTGACAGGGGTTAACGAGCAGTACTTC.

The V call is TRBV7-2, the J call TRBJ2-2, with TRBD1 matching 7 bases. With 5 bases clipped from V and 4 bases from J, the junction kept 7 bases outside the gene matches. Germline V lookup: CDR1 SGHTA, CDR2 FQGNSA. This CDR3 is 15 amino acids long. The CDR3 DNA reads as TGTGCCAGCAGCCTTACACAGGGGAGCACCGGGGAGCTGTTTTTT. Protein sequence: CASSLTQGSTGELFF.

This rearrangement joins TRBV28 to TRBJ1-1; the D is unclear. Trimming took off 6 bases at V and 5 bases at J, with 10 bases between the two ends. The CDR3 is 12 residues long. Germline loops: CDR1 MDHEN, CDR2 SYDVKM. CDR3 amino acids: CASSTLGTEAFF. CDR3 bases: TGTGCCAGCAGCACGCTGGGGACTGAAGCTTTCTTT.

This clone appeared a single time. This rearrangement joins TRBV5-6 to TRBJ2-1, with TRBD2 identical over 8 bases. The CDR3 runs 15 residues. V trimming: 2 bases; J trimming: 1 base; junction bases outside the gene matches: 2. Germline V gene sequence: CDR1 SGHDT, CDR2 YYEEEE. As DNA, the CDR3 is TGTGCCAGCAGCTTTGGACTAGCTTCCTACAATGAGCAGTTCTTC. This translates into CASSFGLASYNEQFF.

The rearrangement joins TRBV7-6 to TRBJ2-1; tentatively, D is TRBD1 (7 bases). V shed 1 base and J shed 1 base, with 11 bases lying between them. The CDR3 is 16 amino acids. Germline CDR1 is SGHVS and CDR2 is FNYEAQ. The CDR3 coding sequence is TGTGCCAGCAGCTTAGTGGCAGGGGGGTCCTACAATGAGCAGTTCTTC. Protein sequence: CASSLVAGGSYNEQFF.

The chain recombines TRBV7-2 with TRBJ1-5, with D perhaps matching TRBD1 (6 bases). V was cut by 1 base and J by 5 bases, with 12 bases left in between. Per the germline V gene, CDR1 is SGHTA and CDR2 is FQGNSA. This CDR3 has 15 amino acids. DNA of the CDR3: TGTGCCAGCAGCTTAGACCAACAGGGTCATCAGCCCCAGCATTTT. Translation: CASSLDQQGHQPQHF.

This clone has more than one count but fewer than ten. The CDR3 reads CASMVESPNAGQYF. CDR3 in DNA: TGTGCCAGCATGGTCGAGAGCCCTAATGCGGGGCAGTACTTC. The gene calls are TRBV6-4 and TRBJ2-7, with D tentatively TRBD2 (5 bases). Per the germline V gene, CDR1 is MRHNA and CDR2 is SNTAGT. V lost 7 bases and J 9 bases, leaving 22 bases between the germline ends. The CDR3 length is 14 residues.

The chain employs TRBV28 and TRBJ1-1, with a possible D match to TRBD1 (5 bases). CDR3 size: 14 residues. CDR1 is MDHEN and CDR2 is SYDVKM in the germline V gene. Trimming removed 5 bases at V and 5 bases at J, with 15 bases between. CDR3 nucleotide sequence: TGTGCCAGCAGTGCCGGAGGGACGAGGACTGAAGCTTTCTTT. Amino acid sequence: CASSAGGTRTEAFF.

The chain employs TRBV5-5 and TRBJ1-2; 9 bases align to TRBD1. V lost 0 bases to trimming and J lost 4 bases; unmatched junction nucleotides: 4. Germline lookup yields CDR1 SGHKS and CDR2 YYEKEE (reference sequence). CDR3 size: 15 residues. This CDR3 is CASSLAGQGPYGYTF. The CDR3 DNA reads TGTGCCAGCAGCTTGGCGGGACAGGGTCCCTATGGCTACACCTTC. The full variable domain, its missing parts supplied by reference TRBV5-5 and TRBJ1-2, is DAGVTQSPTHLIKTRGQQVTLRCSPISGHKSVSWYQQVLGQGPQFIFQYYEKEERGRGNFPDRFSARQFPNYSSELNVNALLLGDSALYLCASSLAGQGPYGYTFGSGTRLTVV.

J is TRBJ1-1 and V is TRBV5-1; no clear D. Trimming left V 5 bases short and J 2 bases short, with 10 bases between. This CDR3 comprises 13 residues. Germline CDR1 is SGHRS and CDR2 is YFSETQ. The CDR3 coding sequence is TGCGCCAGCAGTTCGCCGGGTAACACTGAAGCTTTCTTT. Translation gives CASSSPGNTEAFF. Complete variable domain (other parts from reference TRBV5-1 and TRBJ1-1): KAGVTQTPRYLIKTRGQQVTLSCSPISGHRSVSWYQQTPGQGLQFLFEYFSETQRNKGNFPGRFSGRQFSNSRSEMNVSTLELGDSALYLCASSSPGNTEAFFGQGTRLTVV.

The V and J genes are TRBV30 and TRBJ1-2, with TRBD1 identical over 8 bases. The CDR3 covers 11 residues. Germline V gives CDR1 GTSNPN, CDR2 SVGIG (reference sequence). Trimming at V came to 4 bases and at J to 7 bases, leaving 2 bases not matched to a gene. This chain's CDR3 is CAWTGGGGYTF. In nucleotides, the CDR3 is TGTGCCTGGACAGGGGGCGGTGGCTACACCTTC. Variable domain in full (rest from reference TRBV30 and TRBJ1-2): SQTIHQWPATLVQPVGSPLSLECTVEGTSNPNLYWYRQAAGRGLQLLFYSVGIGQISSEVPQNLSASRPQDRQFILSSKKLLLSDSGFYLCAWTGGGGYTFGSGTRLTVV.

As regards this clone: The CDR3 does not end in the conserved phenylalanine or tryptophan, so this is likely a read error. It is unclear where the CDR3 begins or ends on the DNA, so no DNA is shown, and the CDR3 is as TCRdb lists it. The CDR3 protein is CASSRHTRVGS. The chain has TRBV5-4 and TRBJ2-7; TRBD2, as called in the table, went unchecked against the DNA. Germline V gene data show CDR1 as SGHNT and CDR2 as YYREEE (reference sequence). Termini included, the CDR3 measures 11 amino acids.

The CDR3 region has the DNA TGCAGTGCTAGGGGGAGCTACGAGCAGTACTTC. Translated: CSARGSYEQYF. V usage is TRBV20-1 and J usage is TRBJ2-7; D may be TRBD2 (5 bases). V was pared by 3 bases and J by 3 bases, with 6 bases between. The V gene's germline CDR1 is DFQATT and CDR2 SNEGSKA (reference sequence). The CDR3 loop spans 11 amino acids.

This clone was recorded once. V and J are TRBV7-2 and TRBJ1-3; a possible D gene is TRBD1 (6 bases). Germline V gene sequence: CDR1 SGHTA, CDR2 FQGNSA. V lost 5 bases and J lost 0, with 17 bases in between. The CDR3 loop spans 17 amino acids. The CDR3 sequence: CASSEGGPGFSGNTIYF. Here the CDR3 DNA reads TGTGCCAGCAGCGAAGGGGGTCCGGGGTTCTCTGGAAACACCATATATTTT.

The chain joins TRBV28 to TRBJ2-5, with 8 bases fitting TRBD1. The closer fit of TRBJ2-7 to the DNA end suggests the J call may be wrong. The CDR3 spans 15 residues. Germline assignment: CDR1 MDHEN and CDR2 SYDVKM. The CDR3 DNA follows: TGTGCCAGCAGTTTAGCCGACAGGGGTTCCTACGAGCAGTACTTC. This codes for CASSLADRGSYEQYF.

The CDR3 DNA reads as TGCGCCAGCAGCTTGGCCGGTGGGGAGACCCAGTACTTC. This encodes CASSLAGGETQYF. The V and J genes are TRBV5-1 and TRBJ2-5; D remains unclear. Trimming took off 0 bases at V and 5 bases at J, with 8 bases between the two ends. The CDR3 extends over 13 amino acids. Germline CDR1 reads SGHRS; CDR2 reads YFSETQ.

The chain carries TRBV30 and TRBJ2-7; 8 nucleotides match TRBD1. Germline lookup yields CDR1 GTSNPN and CDR2 SVGIG (reference sequence). This CDR3 spans 14 amino acids. The V segment lost 2 bases and the J segment 9 bases; nucleotides outside the gene matches: 12. This CDR3 is CAWSTRDRSAVQYF. CDR3 nucleotides: TGTGCCTGGAGTACTCGGGACAGGTCTGCGGTGCAGTACTTC.

This rearrangement joins TRBV27 to TRBJ1-5; 8 bases are a match to TRBD1. The CDR3 spans 15 residues. V lost 7 bases and J lost 3; bases outside the gene matches: 8. The germline V gene has CDR1 MNHEY and CDR2 SMNVEV (reference sequence). Written as DNA, the CDR3 is TGTGCCAGCAAGGGAGGGACAGGTTCCAATCAGCCCCAGCATTTT. Its protein product is CASKGGTGSNQPQHF.